The present entry profiles one T cell receptor beta chain with its context. Its antigen is unknown. Base-call qualities are not available, and no considerably larger clone is one nucleotide away. The immunoSEQ Assay was used to sequence TCRbeta CDR3 regions. After extraction, genomic DNA underwent amplification by bias-controlled multiplex PCR, followed by high-throughput sequencing. The paper's data handling went like this. To quantify the absolute abundance of each unique TCRbeta CDR3 region, sequences were collapsed and filtered. T cell fraction was estimated by normalizing TCRbeta template counts to usable DNA, which was measured by amplifying reference genes present in all nucleated cells. Repertoire TCRs were annotated as SARS-CoV-2-specific by exact matching of V gene, CDR3 amino acid sequence and J gene to a known reactive TCR set. The reference SARS-CoV-2 TCR set was derived from MIRA and filtered for enrichment in COVID-19-positive ImmuneCODE repertoires, a step that removed public or cross-reactive TCRs. Based on the MIRA antigens, annotated TCRs were further analysed at the level of specific ORF or position within ORF. Depth was the summed frequency of annotated unique rearrangements, while breadth was defined as annotated unique rearrangements over total unique productive rearrangements. Group comparisons of TCR breadth used two-sided Wilcoxon rank-sum tests. The clones in this table, taken by TCRdb from immuneACCESS, are in-frame only. Not every clone is retained; where verified, under half of the shortfall comes from an unresolved V gene, and the cause of the rest is unknown. The V and J calls and clone size come from that table; D and trimming were worked out from the DNA. The sample table contains nearly 95,000 clones; only one count was recorded for approximately 81% of them. Roughly 15% of the sample belongs to the ten largest clones.

The CDR3 holds 13 amino acids from the cysteine to the phenylalanine. The entry retains the CDR3 DNA only, 39 bases that are in frame from base 1. CDR1 and CDR2 are drawn from the germline V gene: SGHRS, YFSETQ. V sheds 0 bases and J sheds 4 bases, leaving 7 bases between their ends. This record comes from a study of Ad26.COV2.S vaccination and SARS-CoV-2 variants (dated by TCRdb to about 2021). The study in broad terms: Sequencing of the TCRbeta repertoire served to evaluate the specificity and breadth of SARS-CoV-2-reactive T cell receptors following Ad26.COV2.S vaccination. A total of around 32 samples were included in the TCR-sequenced set, comprising roughly 19 Ad26.COV2.S vaccine recipients, 5 placebo recipients and 8 SARS-CoV-2 convalescent individuals. What the authors observed across the whole study: According to the authors, total T cell responses may have been underestimated by the TCR breadth and depth analyses. Vaccine and placebo recipients had similar non-spike TCR breadth, a finding consistent with the vaccine containing only spike. Compared with placebo recipients, Ad26.COV2.S recipients showed higher spike-specific TCR breadth (P = 0.0014). After vaccination, substantial breadth of spike-specific CD8+ and CD4+ T cell responses was reported.

In light of the paper, this sample's time point label describes: individuals recovered from natural SARS-CoV-2 infection. The TCR sequence derives from a human donor who had recovered from COVID-19. Sequenced material: peripheral blood, taken after recovery from COVID-19. The chain was built from TRBV5-1 and TRBJ1-1; no D gene call is confident. The CDR3 protein sequence reads: CASSLVAGTEAFF. The DNA is TGCGCCAGCAGCTTGGTAGCCGGCACTGAAGCTTTCTTT.